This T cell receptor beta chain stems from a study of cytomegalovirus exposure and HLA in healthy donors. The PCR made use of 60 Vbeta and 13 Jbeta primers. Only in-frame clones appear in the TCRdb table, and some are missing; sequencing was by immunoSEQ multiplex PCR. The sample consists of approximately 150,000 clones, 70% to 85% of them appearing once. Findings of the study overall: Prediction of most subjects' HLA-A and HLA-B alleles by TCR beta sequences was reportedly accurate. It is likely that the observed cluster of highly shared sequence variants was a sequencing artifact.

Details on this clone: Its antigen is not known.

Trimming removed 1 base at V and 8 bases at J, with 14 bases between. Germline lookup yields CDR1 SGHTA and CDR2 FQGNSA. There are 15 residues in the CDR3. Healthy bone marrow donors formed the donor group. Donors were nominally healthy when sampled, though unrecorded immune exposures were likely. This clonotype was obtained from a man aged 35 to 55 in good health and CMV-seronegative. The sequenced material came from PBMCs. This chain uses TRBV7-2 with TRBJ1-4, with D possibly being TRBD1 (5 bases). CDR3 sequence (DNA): TGTGCCAGCAGCTTAGTTCCGCAGGGAGGCGAAAAACTGTTTTTT. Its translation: CASSLVPQGGEKLFF. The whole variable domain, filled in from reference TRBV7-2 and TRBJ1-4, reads GAGVSQSPSNKVTEKGKDVELRCDPISGHTALYWYRQSLGQGLEFLIYFQGNSAPDKSGLPSDRFSAERTGGSVSTLTIQRTQQEDSAVYLCASSLVPQGGEKLFFGSGTQLSVL.